This T cell receptor (beta chain) came from a study of siplizumab effects on memory and regulatory T cells. Study-wide results and caveats: No more than a minor fraction of alloreactive clones could be traced back to unstimulated subsets.

Assay: immunoSEQ multiplex PCR; the TCRdb copy retains only in-frame clones and omits some. The table includes about 100,000 clones, about 91% detected once. Regarding this clone: Its matching antigen is unknown.

The CDR3 covers 12 residues. Between the trimmed V and J ends, which lost 2 bases and 2 bases, there was a span of 0 bases. Germline loops: CDR1 LNHNV, CDR2 YYDKDF (reference sequence). The rearrangement uses TRBV15 and TRBJ2-2; D uncertain. This sequence originates from a human donor in good health. The sequenced sample was Tregs sorted from blood. The CDR3, as DNA: TGTGCCACCAGCAGAAACACCGGGGAGCTGTTTTTT. Translated, it gives CATSRNTGELFF.